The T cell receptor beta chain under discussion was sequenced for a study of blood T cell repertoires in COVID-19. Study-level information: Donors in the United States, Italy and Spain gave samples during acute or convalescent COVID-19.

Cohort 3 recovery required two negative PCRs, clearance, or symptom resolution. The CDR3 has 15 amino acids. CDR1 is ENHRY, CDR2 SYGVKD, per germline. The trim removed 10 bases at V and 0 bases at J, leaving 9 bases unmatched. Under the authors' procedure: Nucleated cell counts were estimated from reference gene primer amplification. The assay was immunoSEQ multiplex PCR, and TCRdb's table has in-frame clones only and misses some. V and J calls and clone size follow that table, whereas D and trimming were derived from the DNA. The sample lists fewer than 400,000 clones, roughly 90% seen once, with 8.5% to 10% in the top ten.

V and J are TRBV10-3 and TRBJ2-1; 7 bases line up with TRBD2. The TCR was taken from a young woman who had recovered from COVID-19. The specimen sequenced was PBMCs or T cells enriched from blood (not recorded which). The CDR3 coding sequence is TGTGCCACCGCAGGCGGGAGAGTCTCCTACAATGAGCAGTTCTTC. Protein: CATAGGRVSYNEQFF.